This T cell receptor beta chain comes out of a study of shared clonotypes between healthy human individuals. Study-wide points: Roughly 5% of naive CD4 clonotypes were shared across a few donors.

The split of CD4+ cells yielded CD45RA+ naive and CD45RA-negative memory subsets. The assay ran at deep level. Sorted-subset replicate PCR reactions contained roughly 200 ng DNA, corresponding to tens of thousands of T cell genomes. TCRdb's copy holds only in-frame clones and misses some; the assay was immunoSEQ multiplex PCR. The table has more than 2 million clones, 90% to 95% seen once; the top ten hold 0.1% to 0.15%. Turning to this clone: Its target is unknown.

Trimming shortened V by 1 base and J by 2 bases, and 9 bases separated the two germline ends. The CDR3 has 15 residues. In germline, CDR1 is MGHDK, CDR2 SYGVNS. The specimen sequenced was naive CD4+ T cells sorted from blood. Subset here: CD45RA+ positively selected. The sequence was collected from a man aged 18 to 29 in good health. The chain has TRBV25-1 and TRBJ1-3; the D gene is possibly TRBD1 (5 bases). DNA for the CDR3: TGTGCCAGCAGTGAATGGCTAGGGGCTGGAAACACCATATATTTT. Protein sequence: CASSEWLGAGNTIYF.